This passage covers 3 T cell receptor beta chains from one sample sequenced in a study of STAT5B mutations in CD4+ large granular lymphocyte leukemia. Method: immunoSEQ multiplex PCR; TCRdb's copy keeps in-frame clones and lacks some. The table has around 26,000 clones, around three quarters seen once. Sequenced: CD4+ T cells from blood buffy coats. The receptors derive from a human donor in good health.

The gene calls are TRBV11-3 and TRBJ2-1, with TRBD1 matching over 10 bases. Trimming removed 5 bases from V and 1 base from J; junction bases left unmatched: 5. Germline CDR1 and CDR2: SGHNT and YENEEA. The CDR3 is 16 residues long. The CDR3 region has the DNA TGTGCCAGCAGCACACGGACAGGGGGGTCCTACAATGAGCAGTTCTTC. Translation: CASSTRTGGSYNEQFF.

This clone has a handful of counts. The V gene is TRBV9, the J gene TRBJ2-2; D is unresolved. Trimming pared 0 bases from V and 6 bases from J, leaving 9 bases between. The CDR3 spans 14 residues. Per the germline V gene, CDR1 is SGDLS and CDR2 is YYNGEE. CDR3 residues: CASSVVLAAGELFF. The DNA for the CDR3 is TGTGCCAGCAGCGTAGTGTTGGCTGCCGGGGAGCTGTTTTTT. Full variable domain (remainder filled in from reference TRBV9 and TRBJ2-2): DSGVTQTPKHLITATGQRVTLRCSPRSGDLSVYWYQQSLDQGLQFLIQYYNGEERAKGNILERFSAQQFPDLHSELNLSSLELGDSALYFCASSVVLAAGELFFGEGSRLTVL.

The chain has TRBV28 and TRBJ2-1; weak D call: TRBD2 (6 bases). Trimming stripped 11 bases from V and 8 bases from J, with 16 bases between. The CDR3 is 12 residues long. Germline CDR1 is MDHEN and CDR2 is SYDVKM. CDR3 protein: CAVHTGVHEQFF. The CDR3 DNA follows: TGTGCCGTTCACACGGGGGTCCATGAGCAGTTCTTC. Based on the CDR3 plus reference TRBV28 and TRBJ2-1, the full variable domain is DVKVTQSSRYLVKRTGEKVFLECVQDMDHENMFWYRQDPGLGLRLIYFSYDVKMKEKGDIPEGYSVSREKKERFSLILESASTNQTSMYLCAVHTGVHEQFFGPGTRLTVL.